The 8 T cell receptor beta chains reported below all come from one sample, sequenced in a study of CD8 T cells in Susac syndrome. A quantity of about 0.5 to 1 ug RNA underwent reverse transcription using random hexamers. TCRdb analysed the immunoSEQ multiplex PCR reads with MiXCR anew, one entry per CDR3 protein. The sample carries fewer than 350,000 distinct CDR3 sequences, 75% to 90% recorded once. The specimen was CD8+ T cells from PBMCs. The receptors shown here come from a human donor with multiple sclerosis.

The V and J genes are TRBV9 and TRBJ1-2, with a weak D call TRBD1 (5 bases). This CDR3 has 17 residues. V was shortened by 0 bases and J by 0 bases, with 15 bases between the two germline ends. Germline values: CDR1 SGDLS, CDR2 YYNGEE. The CDR3 is CASSVEARVTTNYGYTF. CDR3 bases: TGTGCCAGCAGCGTAGAGGCCAGGGTAACGACTAACTATGGCTACACCTTC.

The chain employs TRBV20-1 and TRBJ2-1; D gene uncertain. Germline V gene lookup returns CDR1 DFQATT and CDR2 SNEGSKA (reference sequence). V lost 4 bases, J lost 4 bases, and 11 bases lay in between. The CDR3 totals 13 residues. The DNA of the CDR3 is TGCAGTGCTAAAGACATTGAGTACAATGAGCAGTTCTTC. Translation: CSAKDIEYNEQFF.

This clonotype appeared once. This chain joins TRBV19 and TRBJ1-2; D unclear. Per germline, CDR1 LNHDA and CDR2 SQIVND (reference sequence). The CDR3 is made up of 10 amino acids. V was shortened by 10 bases and J by 5 bases, with 8 bases between the two germline ends. In DNA, the CDR3 is TGTGCCACCTCCCTGTATGGCTACACCTTC. Encoded protein: CATSLYGYTF.

The genes are TRBV7-2 and TRBJ1-5; no clear D gene. V lost 0 bases, J lost 0 bases, and 6 bases lay in between. CDR1 and CDR2 from the germline V gene are SGHTA and FQGNSA. This CDR3 region has 15 residues. The CDR3 protein is CASSLAGSSNQPQHF. The CDR3 bases are TGTGCCAGCAGCTTAGCAGGGAGTAGCAATCAGCCCCAGCATTTT.

The DNA for the CDR3 is TGTGCCACCATGGACAGGGGAGAAGTGAGTCAGCCCCAGCATTTT. Its protein product is CATMDRGEVSQPQHF. The chain uses TRBV15 and TRBJ1-5, with 9 nucleotides matching TRBD1. V lost 7 bases and J lost 6; bases outside the gene matches: 10. CDR1 and CDR2 from the germline V gene are LNHNV and YYDKDF (reference sequence). The CDR3 totals 15 residues. Supplemented by reference TRBV15 and TRBJ1-5, the full variable domain reads DAMVIQNPRYQVTQFGKPVTLSCSQTLNHNVMYWYQQKSSQAPKLLFHYYDKDFNNEADTPDNFQSRRPNTSFCFLDIRSPGLGDTAMYLCATMDRGEVSQPQHFGDGTRLSIL.

The chain recombines TRBV3-1 with TRBJ2-7; 8 bases agree with TRBD1. V lost 5 bases to trimming and J lost 8 bases; unmatched junction nucleotides: 5. Germline V gives CDR1 LGHDT, CDR2 YNNKEL (reference sequence). The CDR3 has 12 amino acids. DNA for the CDR3: TGTGCCAGCAGCTCCCAGGGGGCGCAGCAGTACTTC. This codes for CASSSQGAQQYF.

The chain employs TRBV24-1 and TRBJ2-1; the match to TRBD2 covers 8 bases. Germline V gene data show CDR1 as KGHDR and CDR2 as SFDVKD. After removal of 10 bases from V and 0 bases from J, the junction contained 4 bases not matched to a gene. CDR3 size: 14 residues. CDR3 in amino acids: CATTGTSSYNEQFF. The CDR3 DNA follows: TGTGCCACGACCGGGACTAGCTCCTACAATGAGCAGTTCTTC.

The chain combines TRBV7-2 with TRBJ2-5, with D possibly called TRBD1 or TRBD2 (6 bases each). The CDR3 is 14 amino acids. V was clipped by 7 bases and J by 7 bases, with 19 bases between them. Germline lookup yields CDR1 SGHTA and CDR2 FQGNSA. This chain's CDR3 is CASKEGVTLGTQYF. The CDR3 DNA reads as TGTGCCAGCAAGGAGGGGGTTACGTTGGGGACCCAGTACTTC.